The 19 T cell receptor beta chains given below trace back to one sample, sequenced in a study of blood T cell repertoires in COVID-19. TCRdb's table, derived via immunoSEQ multiplex PCR, lists solely in-frame clones and lacks some. The repertoire consists of around 190,000 clones, with 80% to 90% occurring once and the leading ten covering less than 15%. Material: peripheral blood. The receptors here all came from a human donor in a cohort sampled during active COVID-19.

This chain uses TRBV6-5 with TRBJ2-5, with D maybe TRBD2 (6 bases). V was cut by 7 bases and J by 2 bases, with 11 bases left in between. The germline V gene encodes CDR1 MNHEY and CDR2 SVGAGI. This CDR3 contains 13 residues. The CDR3 nucleotides read TGTGCCAGCACCCGGGGGATTCAAGAGACCCAGTACTTC. As protein: CASTRGIQETQYF.

V is TRBV11-2 and J is TRBJ2-3; 8 bases agree with TRBD2. The CDR3 loop spans 17 amino acids. With 0 bases clipped from V and 3 bases from J, the junction kept 8 bases outside the gene matches. Germline CDR1 and CDR2: SGHAT and FQNNGV. In DNA form, the CDR3 reads TGTGCCAGCAGCTTAGATCAGCGGGAGTTATCAACAGATACGCAGTATTTT. Protein: CASSLDQRELSTDTQYF.

The V and J genes are TRBV28 and TRBJ1-1; 9 bases line up with TRBD1. The CDR3 is 16 amino acids. V lost 4 bases to trimming and J lost 0 bases; unmatched junction nucleotides: 6. Germline V gene sequence: CDR1 MDHEN, CDR2 SYDVKM. In DNA form, the CDR3 reads TGTGCCAGCAGTTCAGGACAGGGGTTCATGAACACTGAAGCTTTCTTT. Residues: CASSSGQGFMNTEAFF.

The rearrangement joins TRBV6-5 to TRBJ2-1; possibly TRBD2 for D (5 bases). Germline V gives CDR1 MNHEY, CDR2 SVGAGI. Trimming removed 4 bases at V and 7 bases at J, with 14 bases between. The CDR3 is made up of 14 amino acids. For the CDR3, the DNA is TGTGCCAGCAGTTCCCGGCGGGCGCGGAATGAGCAGTTCTTC. Translating gives CASSSRRARNEQFF.

This clone was picked up a small number of times. This chain joins TRBV28 and TRBJ1-1, with 7 bases matching TRBD1. This CDR3 has 11 amino acids. The junction had 10 bases not matched to a gene; V was cut back by 8 bases and J by 13 bases. The germline CDR1 and CDR2 sequences are MDHEN and SYDVKM. CDR3 amino acids: CASGKTGIGFF. The DNA for the CDR3 is TGTGCCAGCGGAAAGACAGGGATTGGTTTCTTT.

Written as DNA, the CDR3 is TGTGCCAGCAGTTTCTCCTCAGGGGTTGGCTACACCTTC. Its translation: CASSFSSGVGYTF. This sequence joins TRBV28 and TRBJ1-2, with TRBD1 as a possible D gene (6 bases). Per germline, CDR1 MDHEN and CDR2 SYDVKM. The V end lost 3 bases, the J end lost 7 bases, and 12 bases lay between the germline ends. CDR3 length: 13 amino acids.

The chain uses TRBV28 and TRBJ1-5, with D possibly being TRBD1 (6 bases). Trimming cost V 5 bases and J 3 bases, with 14 bases left between them. CDR3 length: 15 amino acids. In germline, CDR1 is MDHEN, CDR2 SYDVKM. The CDR3 loop reads CASSVRTGTNQPQHF. The DNA for the CDR3 is TGTGCCAGCAGTGTCAGAACAGGGACCAATCAGCCCCAGCATTTT. The whole variable domain, remainder taken from reference TRBV28 and TRBJ1-5, is DVKVTQSSRYLVKRTGEKVFLECVQDMDHENMFWYRQDPGLGLRLIYFSYDVKMKEKGDIPEGYSVSREKKERFSLILESASTNQTSMYLCASSVRTGTNQPQHFGDGTRLSIL.

The V gene is TRBV19, the J gene TRBJ2-1; 7 bases map to TRBD1. V lost 6 bases to trimming and J lost 2 bases; unmatched junction nucleotides: 7. Germline CDR1 LNHDA, CDR2 SQIVND (reference sequence). This CDR3 contains 15 residues. This CDR3 is CASSQGVRTYNEQFF. CDR3 DNA sequence: TGTGCCAGTAGCCAGGGGGTTCGAACCTACAATGAGCAGTTCTTC.

The chain is built from TRBV5-1 and TRBJ2-5; TRBD1 matches 7 bases. CDR3 size: 13 residues. V shed 4 bases and J 5 bases; nucleotides not matched to a gene: 5. Germline CDR1 is SGHRS and CDR2 is YFSETQ. CDR3 sequence (DNA): TGCGCCAGCAGCCTGACAGGGCCCGAGACCCAGTACTTC. Translated, it gives CASSLTGPETQYF.

The genes are TRBV25-1 and TRBJ2-5, with D perhaps TRBD1 (5 bases). V was shortened by 0 bases and J by 3 bases, with 14 bases between the two germline ends. The CDR3 has 16 amino acids. Per the germline V gene, CDR1 is MGHDK and CDR2 is SYGVNS. The CDR3 loop reads CASSEYTGRAKETQYF. The CDR3 DNA is TGTGCCAGCAGTGAATATACCGGCAGGGCTAAAGAGACCCAGTACTTC.

This clone was recorded a few times. The V and J genes are TRBV28 and TRBJ2-1; 9 nucleotides agree with TRBD2. The CDR3 is 16 residues long. V dropped 1 base and J dropped 8; count of bases not matched to a gene: 9. Germline CDR1 and CDR2: MDHEN and SYDVKM. The CDR3 protein is CASSLFAGGSVYEQFF. DNA of the CDR3: TGTGCCAGCAGTTTATTCGCGGGAGGGTCGGTCTATGAGCAGTTCTTC.

CDR3 sequence (DNA): TGTGCCAGCAGTCCACAGGGAGGGATTGAGCAGTTCTTC. Amino acids: CASSPQGGIEQFF. The chain recombines TRBV12-3 or TRBV12-4 with TRBJ2-1; D may be TRBD2 (7 bases). This CDR3 is 13 amino acids long. V lost 5 bases and J 9 bases, leaving 14 bases between the germline ends.

The genes are TRBV2 and TRBJ2-1; 10 nucleotides match TRBD2. J was trimmed by 7 bases and V by 5 bases; bases with no gene match: 8. The CDR3 loop spans 15 amino acids. Germline V lookup: CDR1 SNHLY, CDR2 FYNNEI. The CDR3 bases are TGTGCCAGCAGTCCTGGAGCGGGAGGGCGGAATGAGCAGTTCTTC. This translates into CASSPGAGGRNEQFF.

CDR3 sequence (DNA): TGTGCCAGCTCACCACCGTCCCCGGCAGATACGCAGTATTTT. This encodes CASSPPSPADTQYF. V is TRBV18 and J is TRBJ2-3; D remains unclear. The germline V gene has CDR1 KGHSH and CDR2 LQKENI. The CDR3 has 14 residues. Deletions cut 0 bases from V and 4 bases from J, with 8 bases between.

The DNA of the CDR3 is TGCGCCAGCAGCTATAAGGGGCAGGCCAACTCTGGGGCCAACGTCCTGACTTTC. It translates to CASSYKGQANSGANVLTF. V and J are TRBV5-1 and TRBJ2-6; D perhaps matches TRBD1 (5 bases). Germline CDR1 reads SGHRS; CDR2 reads YFSETQ. The V gene lost 3 bases and the J gene lost 0 bases, with 16 bases spanning the gap. The CDR3 is made up of 18 amino acids.

The rearrangement links TRBV7-2 to TRBJ2-7; TRBD2 aligns across 13 bases. Per the germline V gene, CDR1 is SGHTA and CDR2 is FQGNSA. The J segment lost 3 bases and the V segment lost 5 bases, leaving 10 bases of the junction unmatched. The CDR3 has 17 amino acids. The CDR3 protein is CASSPPGTSGIGYEQYF. DNA of the CDR3: TGTGCCAGCAGCCCGCCCGGGACTAGCGGGATTGGCTACGAGCAGTACTTC.

The rearrangement links TRBV19 to TRBJ2-1; 10 bases line up with TRBD2. Germline V lookup: CDR1 LNHDA, CDR2 SQIVND (reference sequence). Unmatched junction bases numbered 10, after V lost 2 bases and J lost 0 bases. The CDR3 spans 19 residues. The CDR3 DNA reads TGTGCCAGTAGTATACCCGTGTCGGCTAGCGGGAGCTCCTACAATGAGCAGTTCTTC. It specifies CASSIPVSASGSSYNEQFF.

The rearrangement uses TRBV29-1 and TRBJ2-7, with a tentative D call TRBD2 (6 bases). The V gene lost 0 bases and the J gene lost 1 base, with 7 bases spanning the gap. CDR1 is SQVTM and CDR2 is ANQGSEA in the germline V gene. The CDR3 length is 13 residues. The CDR3 DNA follows: TGCAGCGTTGAAGATGGGAGGTCCTACGAGCAGTACTTC. Translated: CSVEDGRSYEQYF.

The chain has TRBV28 and TRBJ2-1, with D tentatively TRBD2 (5 bases). Trimming took 6 bases from V and 0 from J, leaving 6 bases between them. The CDR3 length is 13 residues. Germline values: CDR1 MDHEN, CDR2 SYDVKM. The CDR3 sequence is CASRGVSYNEQFF. CDR3 in DNA: TGTGCCAGCAGGGGAGTCTCCTACAATGAGCAGTTCTTC.